The subject of this entry is one T cell receptor (beta chain). This specimen comes from a study of OX40 agonist ivuxolimab in advanced cancers. With 0 bases removed from V and 5 bases from J, the gap between germline ends came to 11 bases. Germline CDR1 reads LGHNA; CDR2 reads YSLEER. This CDR3 comprises 15 residues. Profiling relied on immunoSEQ multiplex PCR, and the TCRdb table lists in-frame clones only, not all of them. The table has 75,000 to 90,000 clones, roughly nine tenths seen once; the top ten hold 8.4%. The sequences come from CD4+ or CD8+ T cells sorted from blood, collected in a trial of the OX40 agonist ivuxolimab. The origin of this receptor is an adult with an advanced solid tumor such as melanoma, head and neck, liver or kidney cancer. The gene calls are TRBV4-3 and TRBJ1-5; weak D call: TRBD1 (5 bases). In nucleotides, the CDR3 is TGCGCCAGCAGCCAAGACGTGCAGGGCCATCAGCCCCAGCATTTT. This encodes CASSQDVQGHQPQHF.